Following are 5 T cell receptor beta chains from one sample sequenced in a study of blood T cell repertoires in COVID-19. The assay was immunoSEQ multiplex PCR, and TCRdb's table has in-frame clones only and misses some. The repertoire has 350,000 or so clones, 70% to 90% of them found once; the top ten carry around 9.3%. Material for sequencing was peripheral blood. These receptors all stem from a woman between 25 and 40 years old with COVID-19, enrolled during active disease.

The CDR3 region is CASSVSGTSTDTQYF. CDR3 coding DNA: TGTGCCAGCAGCGTTAGCGGGACCAGCACAGATACGCAGTATTTT. The rearrangement uses TRBV7-3 and TRBJ2-3; 8 nucleotides match TRBD2. Per germline, CDR1 SGHTA and CDR2 FQGTGA. The CDR3 length is 15 residues. J was trimmed by 0 bases and V by 5 bases; bases with no gene match: 4.

J is TRBJ2-1 and V is TRBV6-6; D gene ambiguous. The V gene's germline CDR1 is MNHNY and CDR2 SVGAGI (reference sequence). The V and J ends lost 4 bases and 5 bases respectively, with 12 bases between them. This CDR3 has 14 residues. The CDR3 DNA is TGTGCCAGCAGTTTTTACAGCTCACACAATGAGCAGTTCTTC. Translated, it gives CASSFYSSHNEQFF.

The chain employs TRBV11-2 and TRBJ2-1; the match to TRBD2 covers 9 bases. The CDR3 spans 15 residues. The germline CDR1 and CDR2 sequences are SGHAT and FQNNGV. The V and J ends lost 5 bases and 4 bases, in that order; junction bases with no gene match: 6. CDR3 bases: TGTGCCAGCAGCCACCTAGCGGGAAGGTACAATGAGCAGTTCTTC. Protein sequence: CASSHLAGRYNEQFF.

In its sample, this clone was seen many times. The chain links TRBV30 to TRBJ2-1; D remains ambiguous. The CDR3 runs to 12 residues. Trimming took off 5 bases at V and 1 base at J, with 6 bases between the two ends. From germline, CDR1 is GTSNPN and CDR2 SVGIG (reference sequence). In DNA, the CDR3 is TGTGCCTGGGCCAAATCCTACAATGAGCAGTTCTTC. It codes for CAWAKSYNEQFF.

V usage is TRBV2 and J usage is TRBJ1-5; possibly TRBD1 for D (5 bases). V was cut by 6 bases and J by 6 bases, with 9 bases left in between. This CDR3 has 12 amino acids. Looked up from germline, CDR1 is SNHLY and CDR2 is FYNNEI. CDR3 in amino acids: CASRRTSQPQHF. Here the CDR3 DNA reads TGTGCCAGCAGGAGGACATCTCAGCCCCAGCATTTT.